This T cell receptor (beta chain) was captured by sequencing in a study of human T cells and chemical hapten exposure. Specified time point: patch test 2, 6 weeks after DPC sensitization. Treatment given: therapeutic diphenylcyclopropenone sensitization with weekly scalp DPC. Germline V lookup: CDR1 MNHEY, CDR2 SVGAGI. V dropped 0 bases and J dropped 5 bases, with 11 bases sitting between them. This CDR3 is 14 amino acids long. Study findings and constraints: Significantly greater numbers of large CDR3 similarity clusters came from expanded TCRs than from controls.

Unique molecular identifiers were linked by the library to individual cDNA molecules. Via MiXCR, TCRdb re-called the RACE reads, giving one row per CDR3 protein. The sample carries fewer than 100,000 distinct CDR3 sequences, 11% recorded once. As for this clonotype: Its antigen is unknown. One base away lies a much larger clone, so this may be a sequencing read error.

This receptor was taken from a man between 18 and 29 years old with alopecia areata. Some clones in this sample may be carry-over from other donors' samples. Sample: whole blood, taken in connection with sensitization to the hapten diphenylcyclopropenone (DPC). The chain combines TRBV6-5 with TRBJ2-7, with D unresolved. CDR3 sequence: CASSYSGRINEQYV. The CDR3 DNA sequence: TGTGCCAGCAGTTACTCGGGCAGGATAAACGAGCAGTACGTC.